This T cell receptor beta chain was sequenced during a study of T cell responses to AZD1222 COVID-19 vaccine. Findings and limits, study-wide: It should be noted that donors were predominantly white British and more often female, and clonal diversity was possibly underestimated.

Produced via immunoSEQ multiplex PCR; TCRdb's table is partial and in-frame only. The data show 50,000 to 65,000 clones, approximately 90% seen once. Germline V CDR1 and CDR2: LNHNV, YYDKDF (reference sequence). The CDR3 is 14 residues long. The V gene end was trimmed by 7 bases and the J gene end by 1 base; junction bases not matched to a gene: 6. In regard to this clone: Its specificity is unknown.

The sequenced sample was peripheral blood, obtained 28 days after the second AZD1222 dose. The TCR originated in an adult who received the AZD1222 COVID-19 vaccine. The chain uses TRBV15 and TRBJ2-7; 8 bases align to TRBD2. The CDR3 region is CATNAGGPSYEQYF. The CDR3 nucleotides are TGTGCCACCAACGCGGGGGGTCCTTCCTACGAGCAGTACTTC.